This T cell receptor beta chain comes out of a study of blood T cells in healthy people across ages. Together with a sample-barcoded 5' primer, a J-beta primer mix was included in a second PCR lasting 7 to 11 cycles. TCRdb used MiXCR to reprocess the 5' RACE reads, holding one entry per CDR3 protein. The data contain about 1.4 million distinct CDR3 sequences, roughly 64% of them singletons. As for this clonotype: Its specificity is unknown.

Isolation of PBMCs gave at least 7 million cells per sample. Germline CDR1 and CDR2: MNHEY and SMNVEV (reference sequence). The CDR3 loop spans 13 amino acids. The V end was cut by 4 bases, the J end by 2 bases, with 8 bases between. Study-wide results and limits: Because sorting was not performed, PBMCs prevented conclusive naive versus antigen-experienced comparison. Long-lived donors exceeded aged donors in naive CD4+ cells and diversity. Estimates drawn from one million T cells were deemed to understate diversity.

The specimen sequenced was blood. J is TRBJ1-2 and V is TRBV27, with D perhaps TRBD1 (5 bases). The receptor comes from a young man in good health. CDR3 region: CASSWGRNYGYTF. Here the CDR3 DNA reads TGTGCCAGCAGTTGGGGACGGAACTATGGCTACACCTTC.